Sequencing of this T cell receptor beta chain was carried out in a study of blood T cell repertoires in COVID-19. Study summary: Material from acute and convalescent COVID-19 was sourced from the United States, Italy and Spain. Sources were T cells, B-cell-depleted T cells, or PBMCs; the material itself was cDNA or gDNA.

How the authors handled the data: Amplification from reference gene primers served as the basis for estimated nucleated cell counts. Profiling relied on immunoSEQ multiplex PCR, and the TCRdb table lists in-frame clones only, not all of them. From that table come the V and J calls and clone size; the DNA was used to work out D and trimming. The table shows about 43,000 clones, with 70% to 90% occurring only once. Germline CDR1 reads SNHLY; CDR2 reads FYNNEI. V gave up 4 bases and J gave up 5 bases, with 14 bases separating them. CDR3 length: 14 amino acids. The chain combines TRBV2 with TRBJ2-5; D is possibly TRBD1 (6 bases). The origin of this receptor is a man aged 55-75 years with active COVID-19. The sequenced sample consisted of peripheral blood. The CDR3 coding sequence is TGTGCCAGCAGTGGTTCTACAGGGAGTGAGACCCAGTACTTC. Translation: CASSGSTGSETQYF.